The clone carrying this T cell receptor (beta chain) has just a few counts. This record comes from a study of blood T cell repertoires in COVID-19. Trimming left V 5 bases short and J 5 bases short, with 13 bases between. The CDR3 has 13 residues. Germline V gene sequence: CDR1 SEHNR, CDR2 FQNEAQ (reference sequence). The protocol was immunoSEQ multiplex PCR, while the TCRdb copy is restricted to in-frame clones and leaves out a portion. This table holds 45,000 to 60,000 clones, 80% to 90% found once. Sample: peripheral blood. The TCR was taken from a man between 60 and 75 years old with acute or convalescent COVID-19. The gene calls are TRBV7-9 and TRBJ2-7, with a tentative D call TRBD1 (6 bases). The CDR3 DNA follows: TGTGCCAGCAGCCCACAGGGTTCCCACGAGCAGTACTTC. Translating gives CASSPQGSHEQYF.